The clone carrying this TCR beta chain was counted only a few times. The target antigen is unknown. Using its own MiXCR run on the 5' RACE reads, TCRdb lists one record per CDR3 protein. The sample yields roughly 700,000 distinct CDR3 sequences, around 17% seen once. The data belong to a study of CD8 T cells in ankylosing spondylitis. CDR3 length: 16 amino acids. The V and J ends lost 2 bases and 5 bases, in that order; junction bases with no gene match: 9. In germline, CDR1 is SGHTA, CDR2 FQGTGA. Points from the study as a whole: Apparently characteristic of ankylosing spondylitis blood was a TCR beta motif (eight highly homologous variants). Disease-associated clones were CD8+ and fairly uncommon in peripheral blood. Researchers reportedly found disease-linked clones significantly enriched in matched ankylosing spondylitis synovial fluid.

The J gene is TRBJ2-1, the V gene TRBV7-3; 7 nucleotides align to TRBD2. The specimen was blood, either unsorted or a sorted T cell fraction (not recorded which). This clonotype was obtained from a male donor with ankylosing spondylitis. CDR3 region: CASSLGSWDYNNEQFF. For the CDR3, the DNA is TGTGCCAGCAGCTTAGGCTCGTGGGACTATAACAATGAGCAGTTCTTC.